Given below is one T cell receptor beta chain in context. This entry belongs to a study of blood T cell repertoires in COVID-19. Study context: Spain, Italy and the United States supplied samples that represented acute and convalescent COVID-19. The analysed material was cDNA or gDNA that came from T cells, B-cell-depleted T cells, or PBMCs.

Here immunoSEQ multiplex PCR was the method, and the copy in TCRdb shows in-frame clones only, minus some. The table shows approximately 140,000 clones, with about four fifths occurring only once. Germline V gene lookup returns CDR1 SGHKS and CDR2 YYEKEE (reference sequence). There are 11 residues in the CDR3. The V gene lost 5 bases and the J gene lost 8 bases, with 8 bases spanning the gap. This clonotype was obtained from a man at least 80 years old with acute or convalescent COVID-19. The chain couples TRBV5-5 to TRBJ2-1; D gene ambiguous. The specimen was peripheral blood. The CDR3 coding sequence is TGTGCCAGCAGTTCCTCGGATGAGCAGTTCTTC. This sequence encodes CASSSSDEQFF. Supplemented by reference TRBV5-5 and TRBJ2-1, the full variable domain reads DAGVTQSPTHLIKTRGQQVTLRCSPISGHKSVSWYQQVLGQGPQFIFQYYEKEERGRGNFPDRFSARQFPNYSSELNVNALLLGDSALYLCASSSSDEQFFGPGTRLTVL.